The T cell receptor (beta chain) under discussion was sequenced for a study of CD8 T cells in ankylosing spondylitis. Findings and caveats of the study: A TCR beta motif of 8 or 9 highly homologous variants appeared characteristic of ankylosing spondylitis blood. CD8+ disease-linked clones were present at relatively low frequencies in blood.

The CDR3 runs to 14 residues. Trimming removed 6 bases at V and 4 bases at J, with 18 bases between. Germline loops: CDR1 DFQATT, CDR2 SNEGSKA (reference sequence). In this sample, this clonotype turned up a few times. Its antigen remains unknown. A quantitative 5'-RACE method, one with molecular barcodes, was used to make TCR beta libraries. TCRdb itself ran the 5' RACE reads through MiXCR, one entry per CDR3 protein. The table has about 840,000 distinct CDR3 sequences, 12% seen once. The source is a male donor with ankylosing spondylitis. Sequenced input: blood, either unsorted or a sorted T cell fraction (not recorded which). The V call is TRBV20-1, the J call TRBJ2-5; D uncertain. The CDR3 region has the DNA TGCAGTGCCCCTTCTAGACCGGTGGGAGAGACCCAGTACTTC. Translation gives CSAPSRPVGETQYF.